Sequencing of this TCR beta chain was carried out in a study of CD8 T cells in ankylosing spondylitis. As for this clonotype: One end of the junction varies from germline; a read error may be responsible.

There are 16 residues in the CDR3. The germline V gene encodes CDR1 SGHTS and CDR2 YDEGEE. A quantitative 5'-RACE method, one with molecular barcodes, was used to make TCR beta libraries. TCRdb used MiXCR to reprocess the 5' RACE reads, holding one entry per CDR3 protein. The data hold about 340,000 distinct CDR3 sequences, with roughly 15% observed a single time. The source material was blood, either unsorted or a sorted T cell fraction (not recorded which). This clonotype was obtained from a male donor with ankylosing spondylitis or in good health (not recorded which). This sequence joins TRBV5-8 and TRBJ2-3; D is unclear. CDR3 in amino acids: CASGLGRLGSTDTQYF. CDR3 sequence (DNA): TGTGCCAGCGGCTTAGGACGCCTGGGGTCCACAGATACGCAGTATTTT.